A selection of T cell receptor beta chains follows, all from one sample in a study of blood T cell repertoires in COVID-19. Generated by immunoSEQ multiplex PCR, the TCRdb table keeps only in-frame clones and is missing some. This sample carries around 100,000 clones, approximately 91% of them seen once, and the ten largest clones take 6.5%. The sample was peripheral blood. The source of these receptors is a woman aged 55 to 70 with acute or convalescent COVID-19. Each CDR3 is given with its conserved first and last residue. Each record gives: clone size, V gene, D gene, J gene, CDR3 protein, CDR3 DNA. The D gene is left open where the match is weak. Clone size is not always given. Where it is, it says once, few, many or a class for expanded clones.

clone size: .; V gene: TRBV3-1/TRBV3-2; D gene: .; J gene: TRBJ1-2; CDR3 protein: CASSQGLLVAYGYTF; CDR3 DNA: TGTGCCAGCAGCCAGGGGCTACTCGTTGCTTATGGCTACACCTTC
clone size: once; V gene: TRBV11-3; D gene: .; J gene: TRBJ2-1; CDR3 protein: CASTGNSGPGDEQFF; CDR3 DNA: TGTGCCAGCACTGGAAACAGCGGCCCGGGGGATGAGCAGTTCTTC
clone size: .; V gene: TRBV7-9; D gene: TRBD1; J gene: TRBJ1-1; CDR3 protein: CASSRAGTGGAEAFF; CDR3 DNA: TGTGCCAGCAGCCGTGCAGGGACAGGAGGAGCTGAAGCTTTCTTT
clone size: .; V gene: TRBV28; D gene: .; J gene: TRBJ1-5; CDR3 protein: CASRLPDSINQPQHF; CDR3 DNA: TGTGCCAGCAGACTACCCGACAGCATAAATCAGCCCCAGCATTTT
clone size: .; V gene: TRBV10-3; D gene: TRBD2; J gene: TRBJ2-7; CDR3 protein: CAISASSGGSYEQYF; CDR3 DNA: TGTGCCATCAGTGCGAGTAGCGGGGGCTCCTACGAGCAGTACTTC
clone size: .; V gene: TRBV6-2/TRBV6-3; D gene: TRBD2; J gene: TRBJ2-4; CDR3 protein: CASTPGASGTQAKNIQYF; CDR3 DNA: TGTGCCAGCACCCCCGGTGCTAGCGGGACGCAAGCCAAAAACATTCAGTACTTC
clone size: .; V gene: TRBV24-1; D gene: .; J gene: TRBJ2-5; CDR3 protein: CATSDLADNQETQYF; CDR3 DNA: TGTGCCACCAGTGACCTCGCGGACAACCAAGAGACCCAGTACTTC
clone size: once; V gene: TRBV27; D gene: .; J gene: TRBJ2-2; CDR3 protein: CASSLSRGSNTGELFF; CDR3 DNA: TGTGCCAGCAGTTTATCGAGGGGGTCGAACACCGGGGAGCTGTTTTTT
clone size: few; V gene: TRBV14; D gene: .; J gene: TRBJ1-2; CDR3 protein: CASSQDRGGSYGYTF; CDR3 DNA: TGTGCCAGCAGCCAAGATCGCGGGGGTAGCTATGGCTACACCTTC
clone size: .; V gene: TRBV10-2; D gene: .; J gene: TRBJ2-5; CDR3 protein: CASSENESQETQYF; CDR3 DNA: TGCGCCAGCAGTGAGAACGAGTCACAAGAGACCCAGTACTTC
clone size: .; V gene: TRBV9; D gene: TRBD1; J gene: TRBJ1-2; CDR3 protein: CASSVLTGGTNGYTF; CDR3 DNA: TGTGCCAGCAGCGTCCTGACAGGGGGCACGAATGGCTACACCTTC
clone size: .; V gene: TRBV18; D gene: .; J gene: TRBJ2-2; CDR3 protein: CASSLQRVQGNTGELFF; CDR3 DNA: TGTGCCAGCTCTCTTCAACGGGTACAGGGAAACACCGGGGAGCTGTTTTTT
clone size: .; V gene: TRBV7-9; D gene: .; J gene: TRBJ1-1; CDR3 protein: CASSLQGWPNTEAFF; CDR3 DNA: TGTGCCAGCAGCTTACAGGGATGGCCCAACACTGAAGCTTTCTTT
clone size: .; V gene: TRBV6-2/TRBV6-3; D gene: TRBD2; J gene: TRBJ2-1; CDR3 protein: CASRPFYGGGYNEQFF; CDR3 DNA: TGTGCCAGCAGGCCTTTCTACGGGGGAGGGTACAATGAGCAGTTCTTC
clone size: .; V gene: TRBV28; D gene: .; J gene: TRBJ2-5; CDR3 protein: CASSLYQRETQYF; CDR3 DNA: TGTGCCAGCAGTTTATATCAGCGAGAGACCCAGTACTTC
clone size: once; V gene: TRBV24-1; D gene: .; J gene: TRBJ2-7; CDR3 protein: CATSDPRDGLYEQYF; CDR3 DNA: TGTGCCACCAGTGATCCGCGGGACGGTCTCTACGAGCAGTACTTC